The clone carrying this TCR beta chain was seen a few times. The record originates from a study of technical replicates of blood from several donors. Per germline, CDR1 SEHNR and CDR2 FQNEAQ (reference sequence). This CDR3 contains 16 residues. Trimming cost V 5 bases and J 5 bases; bases outside gene matches: 11. TCRdb keeps only in-frame clones here, not all; method: immunoSEQ multiplex PCR. Seen here are under 95,000 clones, about 92% observed once, and the top ten hold over 0.35%. The gene calls are TRBV7-9 and TRBJ1-3; TRBD1 agrees at 8 bases. Specimen: T cells isolated from PBMCs. The receptor was isolated from a human donor in good health. The DNA for the CDR3 is TGTGCCAGCAGCCCGAAGACAGGGGAAAACAGAAACACCATATATTTT. It encodes CASSPKTGENRNTIYF.